Reported below is one T cell receptor beta chain. The source of the sample is a study of shared clonotypes between healthy human individuals. Trimming at V came to 4 bases and at J to 7 bases, leaving 10 bases not matched to a gene. CDR1 and CDR2 from the germline V gene are SGHRS and YFSETQ. CDR3 size: 15 residues. TCRdb's table, derived via immunoSEQ multiplex PCR, lists solely in-frame clones and lacks some. The data contain 2 million to 2.5 million clones, roughly 94% of them singletons. The chain has TRBV5-1 and TRBJ1-4; 7 bases agree with TRBD1. Sequencing was carried out using naive CD4+ T cells sorted from blood. Regarding subset: CD45RA+ positively selected. The clonotype comes from a man between 18 and 29 years old in good health. The CDR3 loop is CASSIQGNEGEKLFF. CDR3 DNA: TGCGCCAGCAGCATACAGGGGAATGAGGGTGAAAAACTGTTTTTT.